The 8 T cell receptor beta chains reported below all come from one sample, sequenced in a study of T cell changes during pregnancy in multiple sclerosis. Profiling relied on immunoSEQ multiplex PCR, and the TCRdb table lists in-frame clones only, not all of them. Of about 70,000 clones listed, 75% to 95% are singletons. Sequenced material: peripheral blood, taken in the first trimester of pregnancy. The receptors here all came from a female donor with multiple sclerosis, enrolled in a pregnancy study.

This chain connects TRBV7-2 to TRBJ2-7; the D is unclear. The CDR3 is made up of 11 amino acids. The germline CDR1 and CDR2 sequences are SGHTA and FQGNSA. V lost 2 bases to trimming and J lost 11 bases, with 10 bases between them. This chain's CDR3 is CASSLTERKYF. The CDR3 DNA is TGTGCCAGCAGCTTAACGGAGAGGAAGTACTTC.

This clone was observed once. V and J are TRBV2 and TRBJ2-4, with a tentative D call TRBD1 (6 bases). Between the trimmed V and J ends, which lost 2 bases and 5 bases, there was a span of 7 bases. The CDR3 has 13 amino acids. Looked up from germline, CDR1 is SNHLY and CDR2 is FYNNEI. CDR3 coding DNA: TGTGCCAGCAGTGAACAGGGGCAAAACATTCAGTACTTC. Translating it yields CASSEQGQNIQYF.

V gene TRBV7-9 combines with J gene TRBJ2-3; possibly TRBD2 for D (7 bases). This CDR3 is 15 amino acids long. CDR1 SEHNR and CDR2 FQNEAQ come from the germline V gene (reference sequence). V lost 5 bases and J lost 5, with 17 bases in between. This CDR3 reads CASSPRRGRRDTQYF. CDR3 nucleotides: TGTGCCAGCAGCCCTCGGCGGGGGCGTAGAGATACGCAGTATTTT.

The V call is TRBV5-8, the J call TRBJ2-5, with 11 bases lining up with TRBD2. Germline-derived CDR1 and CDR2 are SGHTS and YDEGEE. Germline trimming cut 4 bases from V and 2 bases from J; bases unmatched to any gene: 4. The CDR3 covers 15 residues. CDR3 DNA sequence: TGTGCCAGCAGCGTTGGGACTAGCGGACAAGAGACCCAGTACTTC. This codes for CASSVGTSGQETQYF.

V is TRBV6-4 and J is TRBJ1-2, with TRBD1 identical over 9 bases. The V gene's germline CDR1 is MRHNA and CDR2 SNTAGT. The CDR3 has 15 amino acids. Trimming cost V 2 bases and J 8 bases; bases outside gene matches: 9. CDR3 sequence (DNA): TGTGCCAGCAGTGACCCGGACAGGGGAATAGGCGGCTACACCTTC. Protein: CASSDPDRGIGGYTF.

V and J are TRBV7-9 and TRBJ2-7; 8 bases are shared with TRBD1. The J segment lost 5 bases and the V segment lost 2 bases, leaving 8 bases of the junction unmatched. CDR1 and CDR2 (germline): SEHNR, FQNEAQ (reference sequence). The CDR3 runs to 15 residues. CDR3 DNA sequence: TGTGCCAGCAGCTTATCCAGGGGGCGGAGAGACGAGCAGTACTTC. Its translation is CASSLSRGRRDEQYF.

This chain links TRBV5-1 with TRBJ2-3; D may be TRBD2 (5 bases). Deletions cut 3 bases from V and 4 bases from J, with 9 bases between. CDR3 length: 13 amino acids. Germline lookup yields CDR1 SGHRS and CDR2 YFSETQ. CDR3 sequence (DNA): TGCGCCAGCAGCTCCGGAGGTTCAGATACGCAGTATTTT. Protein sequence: CASSSGGSDTQYF.

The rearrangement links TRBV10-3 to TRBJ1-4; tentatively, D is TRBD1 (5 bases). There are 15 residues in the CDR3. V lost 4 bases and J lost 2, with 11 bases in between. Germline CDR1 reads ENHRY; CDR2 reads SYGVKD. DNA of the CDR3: TGTGCCATCAGTGGGGGCAGGGCCACTAATGAAAAACTGTTTTTT. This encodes CAISGGRATNEKLFF.